This record covers a single TCR beta chain. The data originate from a study of preoperative IRX-2 immunotherapy in early breast cancer. Treatment given: preoperative locoregional IRX-2 cytokine immunotherapy. Preoperative locoregional IRX-2 cytokine immunotherapy was tested in the phase Ib source study. Germline CDR1 reads MNHGY; CDR2 reads SAAAGT. This CDR3 is 12 amino acids long. V was cut by 5 bases and J by 3 bases, with 7 bases left in between. This table comes from immunoSEQ multiplex PCR, and its TCRdb copy is limited to in-frame clones, with some not included. The table shows 75,000 to 100,000 clones, with roughly 89% occurring only once.

This clonotype was sampled from a human donor with breast cancer. V and J are TRBV6-8 and TRBJ2-5, with D perhaps TRBD1 (5 bases). Sequencing used tumor tissue, obtained after IRX-2 immunotherapy. DNA for the CDR3: TGTGCCAGCAGTGACAGAGAAGAGACCCAGTACTTC. This encodes CASSDREETQYF.